A selection of T cell receptor beta chains follows, all from one sample in a study of tissue T cells after allogeneic stem cell transplantation. The data were produced by immunoSEQ multiplex PCR, yet TCRdb's version contains in-frame clones alone and is incomplete. The sample contains approximately 45,000 clones, roughly 90% of which appear only once. Sequencing was performed on blood, taken before transplantation. Every receptor here comes from a woman aged 35-75 years who later had graft-versus-host disease after an allogeneic stem cell transplant. Both conserved end residues are part of each CDR3. A D gene is named only where the DNA matches it firmly. The listing skips clone size in some rows; elsewhere it reads once, few, many or a size class.

j_gene | d_gene | abundance | v_gene | CDR3aa | CDR3nt
TRBJ2-7 | TRBD1 | - | TRBV5-1 | CASSLGGTGHYEQYF | TGCGCCAGCAGCCTAGGAGGGACAGGGCACTACGAGCAGTACTTC
TRBJ1-2 | - | few | TRBV28 | CASRRTDYGYTF | TGTGCCAGCAGGCGTACAGACTATGGCTACACCTTC
TRBJ2-2 | - | once | TRBV25-1 | CASRETGNTGELFF | TGTGCCAGCAGGGAGACAGGGAACACCGGGGAGCTGTTTTTT
TRBJ2-7 | TRBD1 | - | TRBV5-1 | CASSSGTGYEQYF | TGCGCCAGCAGCTCCGGGACAGGCTACGAGCAGTACTTC
TRBJ2-3 | - | - | TRBV4-2 | CASSQERGGRDTQYF | TGTGCCAGCAGCCAAGAGAGGGGAGGAAGAGATACGCAGTATTTT
TRBJ2-5 | TRBD2 | - | TRBV11-2 | CASSHPLAVQETQYF | TGTGCCAGCAGCCACCCCCTAGCGGTGCAAGAGACCCAGTACTTC
TRBJ2-5 | TRBD2 | - | TRBV7-8 | CASSPLSVAGRETQYF | TGTGCCAGCAGCCCCCTTTCGGTAGCGGGAAGGGAGACCCAGTACTTC
TRBJ1-2 | - | - | TRBV10-3 | CAIRQTVNSGYTF | TGTGCCATCAGGCAGACAGTAAACTCGGGCTACACCTTC
TRBJ1-2 | - | - | TRBV28 | CASSQTAYSPQHYGYTF | TGTGCCAGCAGTCAAACTGCTTACAGCCCGCAGCACTATGGCTACACCTTC
TRBJ2-2 | - | large | TRBV6-6 | CASSYRDTGELFF | TGTGCCAGCAGTTACAGGGACACCGGGGAGCTGTTTTTT
TRBJ2-2 | - | - | TRBV29-1 | CSGGTFNTGELFF | TGCAGCGGAGGGACCTTTAACACCGGGGAGCTGTTTTTT
TRBJ1-2 | TRBD1 | once | TRBV27 | CASSAQGKGGYTF | TGTGCCAGCAGTGCACAGGGGAAAGGTGGCTACACCTTC
TRBJ1-5 | - | once | TRBV6-4 | CATRGPIEPQHF | TGTGCCACCAGAGGCCCAATAGAGCCCCAGCATTTT
TRBJ2-7 | TRBD1 | - | TRBV11-1 | CASSLADGTAYEQYF | TGTGCCAGCAGCTTAGCGGACGGGACAGCCTACGAGCAGTACTTC
TRBJ2-3 | - | - | TRBV27 | CASSFELATDTQYF | TGTGCCAGCAGTTTCGAGCTAGCGACAGATACGCAGTATTTT
TRBJ2-3 | - | - | TRBV27 | CASSQLRADTQYF | TGTGCCAGCAGTCAACTAAGGGCGGATACGCAGTATTTT
TRBJ2-3 | TRBD2 | - | TRBV28 | CASSFGGGSTDTQYF | TGTGCCAGCAGTTTCGGGGGGGGGAGCACAGATACGCAGTATTTT
TRBJ2-1 | TRBD2 | - | TRBV20-1 | CSARDGAGEFF | TGCAGTGCTAGAGATGGAGCGGGGGAGTTCTTC
TRBJ1-4 | - | - | TRBV5-1 | CASSLGVTGSAEKLFF | TGCGCCAGCAGCTTGGGCGTAACGGGTTCGGCGGAAAAACTGTTTTTT
TRBJ2-5 | TRBD2 | once | TRBV4-2 | CASSQGAGVGSETQYF | TGTGCCAGCAGCCAAGGAGCGGGAGTAGGATCAGAGACCCAGTACTTC
TRBJ1-5 | TRBD1 | - | TRBV18 | CASSRYLGQGVSNQPQHF | TGTGCCAGCTCACGCTACCTCGGACAGGGTGTTAGCAATCAGCCCCAGCATTTT
TRBJ1-2 | - | - | TRBV28 | CASSYGERRYGYTF | TGTGCCAGCAGCTATGGGGAGAGAAGGTATGGCTACACCTTC
TRBJ2-1 | - | - | TRBV5-1 | CASSSAFSKGEQFF | TGCGCCAGCAGCTCGGCCTTTTCGAAGGGTGAACAGTTCTTC
TRBJ2-2 | - | once | TRBV10-1 | CATNFFLSVNTGELFF | TGCGCCACCAACTTTTTTCTTAGCGTAAACACCGGGGAGCTGTTTTTT
TRBJ1-5 | TRBD1 | - | TRBV18 | CASSPRGQGIRQPQHF | TGTGCCAGCTCACCACGGGGACAGGGGATCCGTCAGCCCCAGCATTTT